The present TCR beta chain was sequenced within a study of T cell repertoires in cytomegalovirus infection. Overall study context: The public TCR beta signatures pointed to both CMV infection and matching HLA type.

The CDR3 loop spans 13 amino acids. J gave up 7 bases and V 4 bases, and 3 bases lay outside the gene matches. The germline V gene encodes CDR1 MNHEY and CDR2 SVGEGT. Comment on this clonotype: Antigen unknown.

Study-wide points: Cumulative frequency of public TCR beta families picked out carriers of CMV plus the relevant HLA.

TCRdb reprocessed the reads with MiXCR, giving one entry per CDR3 protein. Of fewer than 200,000 distinct CDR3 sequences in the sample, about an eighth are singletons; the top ten hold roughly 30%. J is TRBJ2-1 and V is TRBV6-2 or TRBV6-3; 8 positions match TRBD1. This sequence originates from a human donor in good health (CMV status not recorded). Some clones in this sample may be carry-over from other donors' samples. Sequences were obtained from PBMCs. The DNA for the CDR3 is TGTGCCAGCAGTTTCAGGGGGCGGAATGAGCAGTTCTTC. Protein product: CASSFRGRNEQFF.